This T cell receptor beta chain stems from a study of blood T cells in healthy people across ages. Study results and limitations: One million T cells yielded diversity estimates that were considered underestimates.

A J-beta primer mix and a sample-barcoded 5' primer were used in a second PCR of about 6 to 12 cycles. TCRdb itself ran the 5' RACE reads through MiXCR, one entry per CDR3 protein. This sample carries 630,000 or so distinct CDR3 sequences, 25% to 30% of them seen once, and the ten largest clones take more than 15%. As for this clonotype: Its specificity is not known.

From germline, CDR1 is SGHVS and CDR2 FQNEAQ. The CDR3 is made up of 14 amino acids. The sequence derives from a woman of 80 years or more in good health. The sequenced material came from blood. The V gene is TRBV7-8, the J gene TRBJ2-5; 8 bases line up with TRBD1. Matching the DNA end better, TRBJ2-7 makes the J call doubtful. For the CDR3, the DNA is TGTGCCAGCAGCTTAGCTACAGGGGGGTACGAGCAGTACTTC. It specifies CASSLATGGYEQYF.